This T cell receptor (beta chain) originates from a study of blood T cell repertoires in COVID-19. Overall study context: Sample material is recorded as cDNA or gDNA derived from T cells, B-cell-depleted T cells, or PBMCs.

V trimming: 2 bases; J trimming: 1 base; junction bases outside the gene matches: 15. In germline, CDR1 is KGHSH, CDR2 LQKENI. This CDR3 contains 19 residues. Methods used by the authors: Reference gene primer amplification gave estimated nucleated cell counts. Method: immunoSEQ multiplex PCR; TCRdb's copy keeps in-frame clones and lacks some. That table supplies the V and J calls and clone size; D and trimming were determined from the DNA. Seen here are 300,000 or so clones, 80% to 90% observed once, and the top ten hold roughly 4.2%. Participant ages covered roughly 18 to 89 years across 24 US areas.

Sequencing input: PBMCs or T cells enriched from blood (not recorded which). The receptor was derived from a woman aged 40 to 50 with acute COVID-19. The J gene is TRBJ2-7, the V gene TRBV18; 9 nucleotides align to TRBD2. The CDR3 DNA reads TGTGCCAGCTCACCATCTCTTGCGGTAGCGGGAGAGAAGTCCTACGAGCAGTACTTC. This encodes CASSPSLAVAGEKSYEQYF.